Below, 3 T cell receptor beta chains from the same sample are listed, as sequenced in a study of preoperative IRX-2 immunotherapy in early breast cancer (dated by TCRdb to the late 2010s). In the paper's terms, the treatment or condition label means: preoperative locoregional IRX-2 cytokine immunotherapy. The library was built by means of the immunoSEQ multiplex PCR assay. TCRdb took over this immuneACCESS table, retaining in-frame rearrangements with V and J assigned. Such tables are incomplete; in checked studies, under half of the missing clones stem from an unresolved V gene, and the remainder is unexplained. Across this sample there are 9,500 to 14,000 clones, with 65% to 90% seen only once. The ten largest clonotypes hold 5.6% of the sample. The source was lymph node tissue, collected before IRX-2 immunotherapy. The receptors were gathered from a human donor with breast cancer.

The V and J genes are TRBV11-3 and TRBJ2-2; 7 bases align to TRBD2. Germline CDR1 reads SGHNT; CDR2 reads YENEEA. Trimming cost V 3 bases and J 4 bases; bases outside gene matches: 5. The CDR3 totals 15 residues. CDR3 DNA sequence: TGTGCCAGCAGCTTGGTTGCGGGAGTCACCGGGGAGCTGTTTTTT. Protein: CASSLVAGVTGELFF.

V gene TRBV7-4 combines with J gene TRBJ2-1; possibly TRBD1 for D (5 bases). The germline CDR1 and CDR2 sequences are SGHVT and SQSDAQ. This CDR3 has 14 residues. V lost 6 bases and J lost 7, with 16 bases in between. The CDR3 bases are TGTGCCAGCAGGACCTGGCTCAGGGTGAATGAGCAGTTCTTC. As protein: CASRTWLRVNEQFF.

This clone has only a few counts. The sample contains more than one DNA sequence encoding this CDR3. The chain is built from TRBV28 and TRBJ2-6; D is possibly TRBD1 (6 bases). Trimming removed 7 bases at V and 0 bases at J, with 19 bases between. The germline V gene encodes CDR1 MDHEN and CDR2 SYDVKM. The CDR3 extends over 18 amino acids. This CDR3 is CASTSPAGANSGANVLTF. DNA of the CDR3: TGTGCCAGCACCTCCCCAGCAGGGGCGAACTCTGGGGCCAACGTCCTGACTTTC.